A selection of T cell receptor beta chains follows, all from one sample in a study of PD-1 blockade in classical Hodgkin lymphoma. Profiled with immunoSEQ multiplex PCR; TCRdb holds only in-frame clones, not every one. This sample has about 61,000 clones, with approximately 92% found just once. The sequences come from peripheral blood mononuclear cells (PBMCs), collected at baseline. The source of these receptors is a human donor with classical Hodgkin lymphoma. Both conserved end residues are trimmed from each CDR3.

TRBJ1-2	TRBV28	ASSLTQRDGYT
TRBJ2-7	TRBV5-4	ASSLEGGDYEQY
TRBJ2-4	TRBV14	ASSAVGFGIQY
TRBJ1-1	TRBV30	AWSGHRDLNTEAF
TRBJ2-1	TRBV7-9	ASSLFSGGALVDEQF
TRBJ1-1	TRBV19	ASMGVEGRTEAF
TRBJ1-2	TRBV6-5	ASSPLFLGNYGYT
TRBJ1-4	TRBV30	AWSSQGRREKLF
TRBJ1-5	TRBV15	ATSRDLKPQH
TRBJ2-7	TRBV12-5	ASGLVLAGGDEQY
TRBJ1-4	TRBV30	AWSVQGRVDEKLF
TRBJ2-7	TRBV7-9	ATRGDEQY
TRBJ2-3	TRBV18	ASSSTSGGTDTQY
TRBJ1-1	TRBV18	ASSGRGDTEAF
TRBJ1-3	TRBV19	ASSISSGNTIY
TRBJ1-5	TRBV13	ASSQGAGNQPQH
TRBJ2-7	TRBV2	ASSPFREQY
TRBJ2-7	TRBV28	ASRFGPYYEQY
TRBJ2-7	TRBV7-9	ASSLSGGAYEQY
TRBJ2-7	TRBV28	ASSHTGFRRSNGAYEQY
TRBJ2-3	TRBV10-1	ASSDSGVPDTQY
TRBJ1-1	TRBV10-2	ASSERWGTEAF
TRBJ1-1	TRBV28	ASGQALSSEAF
TRBJ2-7	TRBV5-6	ASSSNSGFSYEQY
TRBJ1-3	TRBV6-5	ASSYERWGNGNTIY
TRBJ1-6	TRBV18	ASSTRGLRTLH
TRBJ2-5	TRBV4-2	ASSAGGNQETQY
TRBJ1-2	TRBV19	ASSKKPPEGADGYT
TRBJ1-2	TRBV4-1	ASSQLGTLGLHGYT
TRBJ2-1	TRBV27	ASSLGRTEQF
TRBJ2-7	TRBV5-6	ASSPGTGAYEQY
TRBJ2-3	TRBV7-9	ASSLALGSTDTQY
TRBJ1-2	TRBV5-4	ASGLRPRTYGYT
TRBJ1-1	TRBV12-5	ASGFPRLMNTEAF
TRBJ1-6	TRBV27	ASSWGTGYGNSPLH
TRBJ1-2	TRBV27	ATLGELTDGYGYT
TRBJ1-2	TRBV21-1	ASSKEGFSRGEGYGYT
TRBJ1-4	TRBV27	ASSLSRGGRSTNEKLF
TRBJ2-7	TRBV13	ASSPGPRVDEQY
TRBJ2-1	TRBV15	ATSRGLAGNEQF
TRBJ1-3	TRBV5-8	ASWRGTGNTIY
TRBJ1-2	TRBV2	ASRRFSGYT
TRBJ2-1	TRBV19	ASIMSYASSYNEQF
TRBJ2-3	TRBV7-9	ASSGGPETQY
TRBJ1-1	TRBV9	ASSTTGATEAF
TRBJ1-1	TRBV18	ASSVVGGSSTEAF
TRBJ1-5	TRBV4-1	ASSTGLNQPQH
TRBJ1-5	TRBV25-1	ASTGTAPNQPQH
TRBJ2-7	TRBV27	ATPIPGFWSREQY
TRBJ2-5	TRBV20-1	SASGEETQY
TRBJ2-7	TRBV10-3	AISEGVYEQY
TRBJ1-4	TRBV18	ASSPPGQGEKLF
TRBJ1-1	TRBV11-2	ASSLLLNTEAF
TRBJ2-5	TRBV7-9	ASSGPKGETQY
TRBJ1-2	TRBV10-3	AISEGQGAFNYGYT
TRBJ2-1	TRBV7-2	ASSLQLAGGYNEQF